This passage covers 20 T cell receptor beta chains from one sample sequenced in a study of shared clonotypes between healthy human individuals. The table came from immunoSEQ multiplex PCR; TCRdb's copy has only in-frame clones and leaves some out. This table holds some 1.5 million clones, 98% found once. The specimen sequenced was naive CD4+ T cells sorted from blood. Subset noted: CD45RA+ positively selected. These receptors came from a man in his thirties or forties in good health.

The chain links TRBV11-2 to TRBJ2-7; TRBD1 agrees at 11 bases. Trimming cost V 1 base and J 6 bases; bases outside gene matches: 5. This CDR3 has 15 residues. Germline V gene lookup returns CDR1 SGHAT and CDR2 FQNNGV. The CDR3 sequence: CASSLVGQGAFEQYF. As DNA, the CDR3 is TGTGCCAGCAGCTTAGTAGGACAGGGGGCTTTCGAGCAGTACTTC. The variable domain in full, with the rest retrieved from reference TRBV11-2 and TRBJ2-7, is EAGVAQSPRYKIIEKRQSVAFWCNPISGHATLYWYQQILGQGPKLLIQFQNNGVVDDSQLPKDRFSAERLKGVDSTLKIQPAKLEDSAVYLCASSLVGQGAFEQYFGPGTRLTVT.

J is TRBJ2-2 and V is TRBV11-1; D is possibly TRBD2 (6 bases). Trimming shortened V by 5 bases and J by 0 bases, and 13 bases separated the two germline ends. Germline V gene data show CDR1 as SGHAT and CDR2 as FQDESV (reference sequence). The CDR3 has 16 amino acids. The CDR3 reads CASSTRSGTNTGELFF. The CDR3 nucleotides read TGTGCCAGCAGCACCCGTAGCGGAACGAACACCGGGGAGCTGTTTTTT. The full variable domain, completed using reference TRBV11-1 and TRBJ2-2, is EAEVAQSPRYKITEKSQAVAFWCDPISGHATLYWYRQILGQGPELLVQFQDESVVDDSQLPKDRFSAERLKGVDSTLKIQPAELGDSAMYLCASSTRSGTNTGELFFGEGSRLTVL.

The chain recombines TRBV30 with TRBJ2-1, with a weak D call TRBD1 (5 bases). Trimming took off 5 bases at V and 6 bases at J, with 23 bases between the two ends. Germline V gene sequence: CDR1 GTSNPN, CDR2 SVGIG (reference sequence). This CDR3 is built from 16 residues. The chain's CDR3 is CAWRGGAEHFSNEQFF. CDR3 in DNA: TGTGCCTGGCGAGGTGGGGCAGAACATTTCTCCAATGAGCAGTTCTTC. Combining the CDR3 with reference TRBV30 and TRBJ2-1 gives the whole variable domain SQTIHQWPATLVQPVGSPLSLECTVEGTSNPNLYWYRQAAGRGLQLLFYSVGIGQISSEVPQNLSASRPQDRQFILSSKKLLLSDSGFYLCAWRGGAEHFSNEQFFGPGTRLTVL.

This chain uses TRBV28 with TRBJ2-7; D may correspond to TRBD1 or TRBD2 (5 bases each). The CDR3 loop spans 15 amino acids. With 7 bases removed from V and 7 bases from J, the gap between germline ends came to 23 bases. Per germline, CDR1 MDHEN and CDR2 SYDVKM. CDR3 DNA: TGTGCCAGCACCCCTGGGGGTGCCAATACGGGGGAGCAGTACTTC. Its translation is CASTPGGANTGEQYF.

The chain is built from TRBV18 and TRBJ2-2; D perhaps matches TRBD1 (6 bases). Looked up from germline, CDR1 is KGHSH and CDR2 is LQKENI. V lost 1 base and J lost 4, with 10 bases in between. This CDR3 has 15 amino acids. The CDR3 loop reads CASSPLQGSTGELFF. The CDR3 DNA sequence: TGTGCCAGCTCACCACTACAGGGAAGCACCGGGGAGCTGTTTTTT.

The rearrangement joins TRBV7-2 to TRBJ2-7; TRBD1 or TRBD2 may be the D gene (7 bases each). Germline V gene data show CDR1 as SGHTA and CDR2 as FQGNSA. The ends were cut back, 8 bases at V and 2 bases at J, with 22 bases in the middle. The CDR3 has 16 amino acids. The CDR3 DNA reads TGTGCCAGCCATAGAGGGGGCGGGGGTGCCGCCTACGAGCAGTACTTC. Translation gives CASHRGGGGAAYEQYF.

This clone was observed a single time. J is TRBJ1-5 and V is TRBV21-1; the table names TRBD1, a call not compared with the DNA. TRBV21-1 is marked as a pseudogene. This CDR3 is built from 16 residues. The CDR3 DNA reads TGTGCCAGCAGCGACAGGGGGCAGAGTGGCAATCAGCCCCAGCATTTT. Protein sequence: CASSDRGQSGNQPQHF.

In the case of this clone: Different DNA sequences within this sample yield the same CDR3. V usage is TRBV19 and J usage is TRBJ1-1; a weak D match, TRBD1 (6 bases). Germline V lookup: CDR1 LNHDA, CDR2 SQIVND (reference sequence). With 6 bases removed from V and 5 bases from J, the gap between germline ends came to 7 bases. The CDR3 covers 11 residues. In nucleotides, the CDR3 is TGTGCCAGTAGGCAGGGGACTGAAGCTTTCTTT. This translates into CASRQGTEAFF.

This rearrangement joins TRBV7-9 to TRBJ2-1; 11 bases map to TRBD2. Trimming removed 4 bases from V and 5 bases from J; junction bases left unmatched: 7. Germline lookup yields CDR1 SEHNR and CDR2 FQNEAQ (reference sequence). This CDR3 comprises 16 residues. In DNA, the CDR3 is TGTGCCAGCAGCTCATTAGCGGGAGGGGAGAACAATGAGCAGTTCTTC. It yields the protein CASSSLAGGENNEQFF.

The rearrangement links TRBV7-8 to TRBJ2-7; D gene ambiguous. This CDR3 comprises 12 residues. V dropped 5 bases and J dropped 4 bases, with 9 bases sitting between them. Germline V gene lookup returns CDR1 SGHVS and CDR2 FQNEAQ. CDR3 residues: CASSPPTYEQYF. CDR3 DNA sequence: TGTGCCAGCAGCCCACCCACTTACGAGCAGTACTTC.

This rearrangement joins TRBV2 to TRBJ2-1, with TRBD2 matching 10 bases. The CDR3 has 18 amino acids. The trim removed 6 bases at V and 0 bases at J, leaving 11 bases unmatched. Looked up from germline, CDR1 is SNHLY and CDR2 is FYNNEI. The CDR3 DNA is TGTGCCAGCAGCCAGGGGGGGCTAGCGGGAGACTCCTACAATGAGCAGTTCTTC. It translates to CASSQGGLAGDSYNEQFF. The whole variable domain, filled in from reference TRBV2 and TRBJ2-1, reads EPEVTQTPSHQVTQMGQEVILRCVPISNHLYFYWYRQILGQKVEFLVSFYNNEISEKSEIFDDQFSVERPDGSNFTLKIRSTKLEDSAMYFCASSQGGLAGDSYNEQFFGPGTRLTVL.

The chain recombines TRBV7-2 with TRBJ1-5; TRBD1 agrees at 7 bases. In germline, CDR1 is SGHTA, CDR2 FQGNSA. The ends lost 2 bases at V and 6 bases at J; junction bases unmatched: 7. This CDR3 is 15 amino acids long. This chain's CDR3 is CASSLRQGSGQPQHF. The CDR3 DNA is TGTGCCAGCAGCTTAAGACAGGGTTCGGGTCAGCCCCAGCATTTT. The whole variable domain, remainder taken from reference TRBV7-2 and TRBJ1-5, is GAGVSQSPSNKVTEKGKDVELRCDPISGHTALYWYRQSLGQGLEFLIYFQGNSAPDKSGLPSDRFSAERTGGSVSTLTIQRTQQEDSAVYLCASSLRQGSGQPQHFGDGTRLSIL.

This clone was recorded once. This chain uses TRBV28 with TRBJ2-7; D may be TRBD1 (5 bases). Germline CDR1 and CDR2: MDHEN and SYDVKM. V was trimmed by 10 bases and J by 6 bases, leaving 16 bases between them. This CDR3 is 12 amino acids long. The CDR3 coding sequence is TGTGCCACCACCCAGGGTTTGACCGAGCAGTACTTC. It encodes CATTQGLTEQYF.

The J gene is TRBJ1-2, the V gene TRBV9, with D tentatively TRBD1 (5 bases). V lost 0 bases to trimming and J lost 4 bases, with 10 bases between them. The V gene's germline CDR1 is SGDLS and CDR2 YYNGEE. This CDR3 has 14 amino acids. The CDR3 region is CASSVDRIGYGYTF. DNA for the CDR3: TGTGCCAGCAGCGTAGACAGGATTGGCTATGGCTACACCTTC. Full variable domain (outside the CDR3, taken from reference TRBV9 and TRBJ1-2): DSGVTQTPKHLITATGQRVTLRCSPRSGDLSVYWYQQSLDQGLQFLIQYYNGEERAKGNILERFSAQQFPDLHSELNLSSLELGDSALYFCASSVDRIGYGYTFGSGTRLTVV.

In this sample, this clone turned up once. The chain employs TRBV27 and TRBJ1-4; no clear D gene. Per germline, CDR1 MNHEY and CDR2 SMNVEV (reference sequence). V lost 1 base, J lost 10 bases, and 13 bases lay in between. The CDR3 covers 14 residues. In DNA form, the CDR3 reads TGTGCCAGCAGTTTATATATCCGTGCGTCAAAACTGTTTTTT. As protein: CASSLYIRASKLFF.

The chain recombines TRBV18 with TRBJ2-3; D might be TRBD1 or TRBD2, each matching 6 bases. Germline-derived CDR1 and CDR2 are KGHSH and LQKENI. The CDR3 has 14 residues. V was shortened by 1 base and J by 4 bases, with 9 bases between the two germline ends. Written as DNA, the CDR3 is TGTGCCAGCTCACCACTCGGGGGCCCAGATACGCAGTATTTT. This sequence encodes CASSPLGGPDTQYF.

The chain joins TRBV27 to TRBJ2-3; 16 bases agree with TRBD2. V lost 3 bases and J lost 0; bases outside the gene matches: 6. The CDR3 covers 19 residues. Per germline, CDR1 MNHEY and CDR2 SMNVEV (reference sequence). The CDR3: CASSFKGLAGGFSTDTQYF. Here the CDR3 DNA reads TGTGCCAGCAGTTTTAAGGGACTAGCGGGAGGGTTTAGCACAGATACGCAGTATTTT.

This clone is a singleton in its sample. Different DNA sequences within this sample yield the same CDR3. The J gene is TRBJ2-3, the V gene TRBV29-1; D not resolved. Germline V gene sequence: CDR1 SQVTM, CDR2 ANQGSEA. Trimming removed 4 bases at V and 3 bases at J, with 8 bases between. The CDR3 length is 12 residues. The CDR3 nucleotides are TGCAGCGTTGGGGGTTCGACAGATACGCAGTATTTT. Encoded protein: CSVGGSTDTQYF.

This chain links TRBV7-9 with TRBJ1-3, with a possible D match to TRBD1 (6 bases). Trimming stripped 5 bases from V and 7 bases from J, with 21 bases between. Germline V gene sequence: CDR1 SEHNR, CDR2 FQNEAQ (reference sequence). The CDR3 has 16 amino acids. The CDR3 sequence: CASSPPRTGLGNTIYF. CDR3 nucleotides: TGTGCCAGCAGCCCACCCCGCACAGGGCTGGGTAACACCATATATTTT.

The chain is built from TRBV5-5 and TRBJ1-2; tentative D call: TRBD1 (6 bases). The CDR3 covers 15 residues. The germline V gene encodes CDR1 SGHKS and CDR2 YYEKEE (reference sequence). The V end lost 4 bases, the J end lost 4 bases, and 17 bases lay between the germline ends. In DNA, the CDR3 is TGTGCCAGCAGCCATCGGACGGACAGTATCTATGGCTACACCTTC. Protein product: CASSHRTDSIYGYTF.